The sequence of this T cell receptor beta chain was determined in a study of blood T cell repertoires in COVID-19. TCRdb's copy holds only in-frame clones and misses some; the assay was immunoSEQ multiplex PCR. The sample includes about 140,000 clones, around 88% of them seen just once. V lost 2 bases, J lost 6 bases, and 21 bases stayed unmatched. Germline V gene data show CDR1 as GTSNPN and CDR2 as SVGIG (reference sequence). The CDR3 extends over 18 amino acids. This TCR was sampled from a human donor in a cohort sampled during active COVID-19. Sequenced: peripheral blood. The chain joins TRBV30 to TRBJ2-7; TRBD1 aligns across 8 bases. The CDR3 is CAWSTGTQRGQGRSEQYF. The CDR3, as DNA: TGTGCCTGGAGTACCGGAACCCAAAGAGGACAGGGAAGGAGCGAGCAGTACTTC.